The subject of this entry is one TCR beta chain. What it recognizes is unknown. The data stem from a study of CD8 T cells in ankylosing spondylitis. For TCR beta, libraries came from quantitative 5'-RACE with molecular barcodes. TCRdb called the 5' RACE reads again in MiXCR, with one record for every CDR3 protein. The data contain roughly 300,000 distinct CDR3 sequences, 8% of them singletons. The study, taken as a whole, reports: Ankylosing spondylitis blood seemed to carry a telltale TCR beta motif made of roughly eight highly homologous variants. With a CD8+ phenotype, disease-linked clones were relatively rare in peripheral blood. Matched ankylosing spondylitis synovial fluid reportedly showed significant enrichment of disease-linked clones. A number of the motif variants had already been described in reactive arthritis synovial fluid and blood.

The germline CDR1 and CDR2 sequences are SNHLY and FYNNEI. V was cut by 1 base and J by 8 bases, with 8 bases left in between. The CDR3 totals 12 residues. What was sequenced was blood, either unsorted or a sorted T cell fraction (not recorded which). The clonotype originates from a male donor with ankylosing spondylitis. V and J are TRBV2 and TRBJ1-2, with D hard to call. CDR3 region: CASSEVRVGYTF. The CDR3, as DNA: TGTGCCAGCAGTGAAGTGCGGGTCGGCTACACCTTC.